One and the same sample provided the 26 T cell receptor beta chains below, sequenced in a study of OX40 agonist ivuxolimab in advanced cancers. Data came from immunoSEQ multiplex PCR; TCRdb stores just in-frame clones and leaves some out. Among more than 50,000 clones listed, 75% to 90% were seen once. The source was CD4+ or CD8+ T cells sorted from blood, collected in a trial of the OX40 agonist ivuxolimab. These TCRs come from an adult with an advanced solid tumor such as melanoma, head and neck, liver or kidney cancer.

The chain couples TRBV21-1 to TRBJ2-3. TRBV21-1 is deemed a pseudogene. The CDR3 totals 16 residues. The CDR3 reads CASSPTPTGLLDTQYF. Here the CDR3 DNA reads TGTGCCAGCAGCCCTACACCTACGGGGCTCTTAGATACGCAGTATTTT.

The genes are TRBV7-9 and TRBJ2-5; D ambiguous. The CDR3 has 16 amino acids. Germline V gene data show CDR1 as SEHNR and CDR2 as FQNEAQ (reference sequence). V dropped 3 bases and J dropped 1 base, with 15 bases sitting between them. This CDR3 reads CASSFRRTGPQETQYF. In DNA form, the CDR3 reads TGTGCCAGCAGCTTCCGCCGGACCGGCCCCCAAGAGACCCAGTACTTC.

V and J are TRBV6-1 and TRBJ1-2, with 9 bases identical to TRBD1. Unmatched junction bases numbered 5, after V lost 5 bases and J lost 7 bases. The CDR3 is made up of 13 amino acids. Per the germline V gene, CDR1 is MNHNS and CDR2 is SASEGT. The CDR3 region has the DNA TGTGCCAGCAGTCGGACAGGGGATGCTGGCTACACCTTC. This codes for CASSRTGDAGYTF.

In the case of this clone: At one end the junction does not follow the germline gene, possibly because of a read error. This chain uses TRBV29-1 with TRBJ2-1, with 10 positions matching TRBD2. In germline, CDR1 is SQVTM, CDR2 ANQGSEA. The length of the CDR3 is 17 residues. The CDR3 DNA sequence: TGCAGCCCTGCCTCGATAGCGGGGGGACTCATTTACAATGGGCAGTTCTTC. Translating it yields CSPASIAGGLIYNGQFF.

The chain couples TRBV19 to TRBJ1-1; D unclear. This CDR3 is 11 amino acids long. Germline CDR1 is LNHDA and CDR2 is SQIVND (reference sequence). The CDR3 reads CALRAGTEAFF. In nucleotides, the CDR3 is TGTGCTCTAAGAGCGGGCACTGAAGCTTTCTTT.

The CDR3 loop is CASSGGPGEQYF. DNA of the CDR3: TGTGCCAGCAGCGGGGGGCCCGGCGAGCAGTACTTC. The rearrangement joins TRBV2 to TRBJ2-7; tentative D call: TRBD2 (7 bases). The germline V gene has CDR1 SNHLY and CDR2 FYNNEI. The germline V and J ends were trimmed by 6 bases and 6 bases, with 12 bases remaining between them. The CDR3 contains 12 residues.

The V call is TRBV29-1, the J call TRBJ2-1; D ambiguous. Trimming took off 6 bases at V and 5 bases at J, with 5 bases between the two ends. The CDR3 is 10 amino acids. The germline gives CDR1 SQVTM, CDR2 ANQGSEA. This chain's CDR3 is CSVGNNEQFF. Here the CDR3 DNA reads TGCAGCGTGGGTAACAATGAGCAGTTCTTC.

The V call is TRBV6-1, the J call TRBJ2-5; 14 nucleotides line up with TRBD2. The CDR3 extends over 14 amino acids. CDR1 and CDR2 from the germline V gene are MNHNS and SASEGT. With V trimmed by 8 bases and J by 2 bases, 1 base remained unmatched. Here the CDR3 reads CASRTSGGQETQYF. Written as DNA, the CDR3 is TGTGCCAGCCGGACTAGCGGGGGGCAAGAGACCCAGTACTTC.

The rearrangement uses TRBV23-1 and TRBJ1-1; D remains ambiguous. TRBV23-1 is an open reading frame whose function is uncertain. The V end lost 1 base, the J end lost 1 base, and 13 bases lay between the germline ends. The CDR3 is made up of 16 amino acids. DNA of the CDR3: TGCGCCAGCAGTCAATTGAGCCGGGCCGAGAACACTGAAGCTTTCTTT. Encoded protein: CASSQLSRAENTEAFF.

CDR3 coding DNA: TGTGCCAGCAGCTCCCCGACTAGCGGGGGGGCCCATGAGCAGTTCTTC. The encoded protein is CASSSPTSGGAHEQFF. The V call is TRBV5-4, the J call TRBJ2-1; 14 positions match TRBD2. This CDR3 is 16 amino acids long. Germline V gives CDR1 SGHNT, CDR2 YYREEE (reference sequence). J lost 8 bases, V lost 3 bases, and 7 bases had no gene match.

The chain employs TRBV29-1 and TRBJ2-7, with TRBD2 identical over 11 bases. The CDR3 sequence is 15 residues long. Germline values: CDR1 SQVTM, CDR2 ANQGSEA. CDR3 in DNA: TGCACCCCAGGAGCTAGCGGGGGGCCATACTACGAGCAGTACTTC. Its protein is CTPGASGGPYYEQYF.

The genes are TRBV5-5 and TRBJ1-1, with D unresolved. Trimming removed 4 bases from V and 6 bases from J, with 13 bases in between. The CDR3 totals 13 residues. Per the germline V gene, CDR1 is SGHKS and CDR2 is YYEKEE (reference sequence). CDR3 amino acids: CASSLTEVAEAFF. The CDR3 nucleotides read TGTGCCAGCAGCCTAACAGAGGTCGCTGAAGCTTTCTTT. The full variable domain, completed using reference TRBV5-5 and TRBJ1-1, is DAGVTQSPTHLIKTRGQQVTLRCSPISGHKSVSWYQQVLGQGPQFIFQYYEKEERGRGNFPDRFSARQFPNYSSELNVNALLLGDSALYLCASSLTEVAEAFFGQGTRLTVV.

The chain joins TRBV7-2 to TRBJ2-5; tentatively, D is TRBD1 or TRBD2 (5 bases each). This CDR3 comprises 15 residues. Germline V CDR1 and CDR2: SGHTA, FQGNSA. With 1 base removed from V and 5 bases from J, the gap between germline ends came to 14 bases. CDR3 DNA sequence: TGTGCCAGCAGCTTAGACGGGGCAGGAGGCGAGACCCAGTACTTC. This gives the protein CASSLDGAGGETQYF.

The chain recombines TRBV6-6 with TRBJ1-4; 7 positions agree with TRBD1. Germline CDR1 and CDR2: MNHNY and SVGAGI (reference sequence). V was pared by 6 bases and J by 8 bases, with 9 bases of the junction left unmatched. The CDR3 is made up of 14 amino acids. This chain's CDR3 is CASSPTGRAEKLFF. Here the CDR3 DNA reads TGTGCCAGCAGCCCGACAGGGAGGGCCGAAAAACTGTTTTTT.

The V gene is TRBV7-8, the J gene TRBJ2-3; tentative D call: TRBD1 (6 bases). Germline loops: CDR1 SGHVS, CDR2 FQNEAQ. CDR3 length equals 12 residues. The V gene lost 3 bases and the J gene lost 6 bases, with 7 bases spanning the gap. The CDR3 DNA sequence: TGTGCCAGCAGCTTCGACAGGGATACGCAGTATTTT. This translates into CASSFDRDTQYF. Together with reference TRBV7-8 and TRBJ2-3, the CDR3 gives the full variable domain: GAGVSQSPRYKVAKRGQDVALRCDPISGHVSLFWYQQALGQGPEFLTYFQNEAQLDKSGLPSDRFFAERPEGSVSTLKIQRTQQEDSAVYLCASSFDRDTQYFGPGTRLTVL.

The chain joins TRBV7-6 to TRBJ1-4; no clear D. V gave up 0 bases and J gave up 7 bases, with 6 bases separating them. The germline gives CDR1 SGHVS, CDR2 FNYEAQ. CDR3 length equals 13 residues. CDR3: CASSLAISEKLFF. CDR3 coding DNA: TGTGCCAGCAGCTTAGCGATTAGTGAAAAACTGTTTTTT.

The chain joins TRBV7-9 to TRBJ1-5; D perhaps matches TRBD1 (5 bases). In germline, CDR1 is SEHNR, CDR2 FQNEAQ (reference sequence). The CDR3 runs to 16 residues. V lost 2 bases and J 6 bases, leaving 17 bases between the germline ends. The DNA of the CDR3 is TGTGCCAGCAGCTTATCTGGCCCACTTGGGGGTCAGCCCCAGCATTTT. This translates into CASSLSGPLGGQPQHF.

The J gene is TRBJ2-5, the V gene TRBV11-2, with D perhaps matching TRBD1 or TRBD2 (5 bases each). Trimming pared 5 bases from V and 5 bases from J, leaving 18 bases between. CDR3 length: 15 residues. Germline V gene lookup returns CDR1 SGHAT and CDR2 FQNNGV. The CDR3 loop is CASSPGSRGGETQYF. The CDR3 nucleotides are TGTGCCAGCAGCCCCGGCTCGAGGGGCGGGGAGACCCAGTACTTC.

The V call is TRBV19, the J call TRBJ2-6; D is undetermined. This CDR3 is built from 16 residues. The V gene lost 1 base and the J gene lost 0 bases, with 7 bases spanning the gap. CDR1 is LNHDA, CDR2 SQIVND, per germline (reference sequence). CDR3 nucleotide sequence: TGTGCCAGTAGTATAGGACGGAACTCTGGGGCCAACGTCCTGACTTTC. It specifies CASSIGRNSGANVLTF. Combining the CDR3 with reference TRBV19 and TRBJ2-6 gives the whole variable domain DGGITQSPKYLFRKEGQNVTLSCEQNLNHDAMYWYRQDPGQGLRLIYYSQIVNDFQKGDIAEGYSVSREKKESFPLTVTSAQKNPTAFYLCASSIGRNSGANVLTFGAGSRLTVL.

The chain recombines TRBV11-2 with TRBJ2-3, with D possibly matching TRBD2 (6 bases). V was trimmed by 5 bases and J by 7 bases, leaving 19 bases between them. Per the germline V gene, CDR1 is SGHAT and CDR2 is FQNNGV. The CDR3 sequence is 15 residues long. CDR3 amino acids: CASSTYGGPEYTQYF. CDR3 DNA sequence: TGTGCCAGCAGCACCTACGGGGGACCCGAATATACGCAGTATTTT.

The rearrangement uses TRBV9 and TRBJ2-5; D not certain. The V gene's germline CDR1 is SGDLS and CDR2 YYNGEE. V dropped 3 bases and J dropped 0 bases, with 9 bases sitting between them. The CDR3 extends over 14 amino acids. The CDR3 loop reads CASSDPRYQETQYF. For the CDR3, the DNA is TGTGCCAGCAGCGACCCCCGGTACCAAGAGACCCAGTACTTC.

The V call is TRBV5-6, the J call TRBJ1-6, with TRBD1 identical over 9 bases. The CDR3 loop spans 16 amino acids. CDR1 is SGHDT, CDR2 YYEEEE, per germline. V gave up 4 bases and J gave up 5 bases; unmatched junction bases: 7. The CDR3 DNA reads TGTGCCAGCAGCCGGACAGGGGTAGCCCATAATTCACCCCTCCACTTT. Amino acid sequence: CASSRTGVAHNSPLHF.

This clone was picked up a small number of times. The chain is built from TRBV19 and TRBJ1-5; 9 bases agree with TRBD1. V lost 5 bases, J lost 6 bases, and 5 bases stayed unmatched. The CDR3 runs 14 residues. Germline CDR1 and CDR2: LNHDA and SQIVND (reference sequence). The CDR3 is CASSLDRGGQPQHF. CDR3 coding DNA: TGTGCCAGTAGTCTGGACAGGGGAGGTCAGCCCCAGCATTTT. Using reference TRBV19 and TRBJ1-5 for the parts outside the CDR3, the full variable domain is DGGITQSPKYLFRKEGQNVTLSCEQNLNHDAMYWYRQDPGQGLRLIYYSQIVNDFQKGDIAEGYSVSREKKESFPLTVTSAQKNPTAFYLCASSLDRGGQPQHFGDGTRLSIL.

This chain joins TRBV5-1 and TRBJ2-1; 11 nucleotides agree with TRBD1. The CDR3 spans 16 residues. CDR1 is SGHRS and CDR2 is YFSETQ in the germline V gene. V shed 3 bases and J 2 bases; nucleotides not matched to a gene: 4. The CDR3: CASSSKGQGAYNEQFF. The DNA for the CDR3 is TGCGCCAGCAGCTCTAAGGGACAGGGGGCCTACAATGAGCAGTTCTTC.

The CDR3 loop is CASRSDGNTIYF. The CDR3 nucleotides read TGTGCCAGCAGATCGGACGGAAACACCATATATTTT. This rearrangement joins TRBV6-5 to TRBJ1-3; D not resolved. The germline V and J ends were trimmed by 6 bases and 4 bases, with 7 bases remaining between them. Per the germline V gene, CDR1 is MNHEY and CDR2 is SVGAGI. The length of the CDR3 is 12 residues.

The J gene is TRBJ1-3, the V gene TRBV19; 7 nucleotides align to TRBD1. V gave up 6 bases and J gave up 2 bases; unmatched junction bases: 7. This CDR3 is 15 amino acids long. Looked up from germline, CDR1 is LNHDA and CDR2 is SQIVND (reference sequence). The CDR3 reads CASSLQGSPGNTIYF. Written as DNA, the CDR3 is TGTGCCAGTAGCCTACAGGGGTCTCCTGGAAACACCATATATTTT.